The 32 T cell receptor beta chains in this list originate from one sample, sequenced in a study of ipilimumab plus nivolumab after autologous stem cell transplantation. The data were produced by immunoSEQ multiplex PCR, yet TCRdb's version contains in-frame clones alone and is incomplete. Here the sample spans some 40,000 clones, about 92% being singletons. The sample in question was PBMCs, obtained in a trial of ipilimumab plus nivolumab as post-transplant consolidation. Receptors were obtained from a male donor with multiple myeloma.

The rearrangement uses TRBV20-1 and TRBJ2-1, with unresolved D. The CDR3 sequence is 11 residues long. CDR1 and CDR2 from the germline V gene are DFQATT and SNEGSKA (reference sequence). V was pared by 1 base and J by 6 bases, with 4 bases between. The CDR3 sequence: CSARGGNEQFF. CDR3 nucleotide sequence: TGCAGTGCTAGAGGAGGCAATGAGCAGTTCTTC.

This chain connects TRBV29-1 to TRBJ2-5; D is perhaps TRBD1 (6 bases). The length of the CDR3 is 11 residues. V lost 4 bases and J 4 bases, leaving 7 bases between the germline ends. Germline CDR1 is SQVTM and CDR2 is ANQGSEA. DNA for the CDR3: TGCAGCGTTGGAGGGGGAGAGACCCAGTACTTC. This gives the protein CSVGGGETQYF.

J is TRBJ1-2 and V is TRBV19; D remains ambiguous. This CDR3 has 14 amino acids. From germline, CDR1 is LNHDA and CDR2 SQIVND (reference sequence). V shed 4 bases and J shed 0 bases, with 9 bases lying between them. The CDR3, as DNA: TGTGCCAGTAGTAAAAATCCCTCTAACTATGGCTACACCTTC. This translates into CASSKNPSNYGYTF.

This clone was observed a single time. The rearrangement joins TRBV29-1 to TRBJ2-5; TRBD1 matches at 7 bases. CDR1 SQVTM and CDR2 ANQGSEA come from the germline V gene. J lost 5 bases, V lost 6 bases, and 12 bases had no gene match. The CDR3 runs 14 residues. The CDR3, as DNA: TGCAGCGTCGGCCTCAGGGCCAGGGGGGAGACCCAGTACTTC. This encodes CSVGLRARGETQYF.

This chain connects TRBV19 to TRBJ2-6, with no clear D. This CDR3 spans 15 amino acids. Germline assignment: CDR1 LNHDA and CDR2 SQIVND (reference sequence). Trimming removed 2 bases at V and 4 bases at J, with 9 bases between. DNA for the CDR3: TGTGCCAGTAGTATAAACCGGGCAGGGGCCAACGTCCTGACTTTC. Encoded protein: CASSINRAGANVLTF. Full variable domain (remainder filled in from reference TRBV19 and TRBJ2-6): DGGITQSPKYLFRKEGQNVTLSCEQNLNHDAMYWYRQDPGQGLRLIYYSQIVNDFQKGDIAEGYSVSREKKESFPLTVTSAQKNPTAFYLCASSINRAGANVLTFGAGSRLTVL.

The chain couples TRBV7-3 to TRBJ2-1; tentative D call: TRBD2 (6 bases). The germline V gene encodes CDR1 SGHTA and CDR2 FQGTGA. CDR3 length: 13 amino acids. The V gene lost 5 bases and the J gene lost 4 bases, with 9 bases spanning the gap. The CDR3 loop is CASSPTSYNEQFF. CDR3 bases: TGTGCCAGCAGCCCGACTAGTTACAATGAGCAGTTCTTC.

In its sample, this clone was seen once. The chain combines TRBV11-2 with TRBJ2-2; 7 bases agree with TRBD2. The CDR3 is 15 amino acids. Germline values: CDR1 SGHAT, CDR2 FQNNGV. V trimming: 1 base; J trimming: 6 bases; junction bases outside the gene matches: 5. For the CDR3, the DNA is TGTGCCAGCAGCTTAGTACTAGCGAGGGCCGGGGAGCTGTTTTTT. Translation gives CASSLVLARAGELFF.

V is TRBV11-2 and J is TRBJ2-1, with 11 bases lining up with TRBD2. The CDR3 extends over 14 amino acids. The V gene's germline CDR1 is SGHAT and CDR2 FQNNGV. The V and J ends lost 4 bases and 6 bases, in that order; junction bases with no gene match: 2. This CDR3 is CASSSTSGTNEQFF. As DNA, the CDR3 is TGTGCCAGCAGCTCGACTAGCGGGACCAATGAGCAGTTCTTC.

The V and J genes are TRBV2 and TRBJ1-1, with D uncertain. Trimming stripped 4 bases from V and 1 base from J, with 4 bases between. CDR1 is SNHLY, CDR2 FYNNEI, per germline. This CDR3 is built from 12 residues. This chain's CDR3 is CASSGENTEAFF. The CDR3, as DNA: TGTGCCAGCAGTGGTGAGAACACTGAAGCTTTCTTT.

V and J are TRBV29-1 and TRBJ2-3; D could derive from TRBD1 or TRBD2 (6 bases each). Germline V gives CDR1 SQVTM, CDR2 ANQGSEA. There are 13 residues in the CDR3. V lost 7 bases, J lost 1 base, and 12 bases lay in between. The CDR3 loop is CSGSRGGTDTQYF. The CDR3, as DNA: TGCAGCGGCAGTAGGGGGGGCACAGATACGCAGTATTTT.

The chain employs TRBV27 and TRBJ2-7, with D possibly TRBD1 on 6 matching bases. V lost 4 bases to trimming and J lost 3 bases, with 16 bases between them. Germline V lookup: CDR1 MNHEY, CDR2 SMNVEV (reference sequence). The CDR3 runs to 15 residues. The CDR3 DNA is TGTGCCAGCAGTTATTGGACAGACGGTGACTACGAGCAGTACTTC. As protein: CASSYWTDGDYEQYF.

V usage is TRBV7-3 and J usage is TRBJ1-2; no definite D call. Trimming took 1 base from V and 5 from J, leaving 8 bases between them. CDR3 length equals 13 residues. CDR1 SGHTA and CDR2 FQGTGA come from the germline V gene. The CDR3 region is CASSLRPGYGYTF. As DNA, the CDR3 is TGTGCCAGCAGCTTAAGGCCCGGGTATGGCTACACCTTC. The full variable domain, its missing parts supplied by reference TRBV7-3 and TRBJ1-2, is GAGVSQTPSNKVTEKGKYVELRCDPISGHTALYWYRQSLGQGPEFLIYFQGTGAADDSGLPNDRFFAVRPEGSVSTLKIQRTERGDSAVYLCASSLRPGYGYTFGSGTRLTVV.

The chain links TRBV29-1 to TRBJ1-5; TRBD1 matches 7 bases. V shed 4 bases, J shed 2 bases, and the junction held 5 bases outside the gene matches. This CDR3 is 14 amino acids long. Germline lookup yields CDR1 SQVTM and CDR2 ANQGSEA. The CDR3 is CSVAQGSGNQPQHF. DNA of the CDR3: TGCAGCGTTGCACAGGGGAGCGGCAATCAGCCCCAGCATTTT. The variable domain in full, completed from reference TRBV29-1 and TRBJ1-5, reads SAVISQKPSRDICQRGTSLTIQCQVDSQVTMMFWYRQQPGQSLTLIATANQGSEATYESGFVIDKFPISRPNLTFSTLTVSNMSPEDSSIYLCSVAQGSGNQPQHFGDGTRLSIL.

The chain combines TRBV29-1 with TRBJ1-5, with D possibly TRBD1 on 6 matching bases. The CDR3 totals 14 residues. From germline, CDR1 is SQVTM and CDR2 ANQGSEA. V gave up 4 bases and J gave up 9 bases, with 19 bases separating them. Here the CDR3 reads CSVGAGASGGPQHF. The CDR3 bases are TGCAGCGTTGGGGCAGGGGCGAGCGGGGGGCCCCAGCATTTT.

This rearrangement joins TRBV5-1 to TRBJ2-5; 9 bases match TRBD2. The CDR3 contains 15 residues. V dropped 4 bases and J dropped 6; count of bases not matched to a gene: 10. Per the germline V gene, CDR1 is SGHRS and CDR2 is YFSETQ. The CDR3 spells CASSQGISGRQTQYF. The CDR3 bases are TGCGCCAGCAGCCAGGGTATTAGCGGGAGACAGACCCAGTACTTC.

J is TRBJ2-4 and V is TRBV4-3; either TRBD1 or TRBD2 may fit D (5 bases each). CDR1 and CDR2 (germline): LGHNA, YSLEER. Trimming took 0 bases from V and 12 from J, leaving 12 bases between them. The CDR3 totals 13 residues. The DNA for the CDR3 is TGCGCCAGCAGCCAAGATCTGAGGGGACCTCAGTACTTC. It translates to CASSQDLRGPQYF.

The rearrangement joins TRBV7-2 to TRBJ2-5; TRBD2 aligns across 9 bases. Looked up from germline, CDR1 is SGHTA and CDR2 is FQGNSA. The CDR3 loop spans 14 amino acids. Losses at the gene ends were 2 bases for V and 3 bases for J; bases not matched to a gene: 1. The DNA for the CDR3 is TGTGCCAGCAGCTTATGGACTAGCGAAGAGACCCAGTACTTC. It is translated as CASSLWTSEETQYF.

The J gene is TRBJ1-4, the V gene TRBV19, with D perhaps TRBD1 (5 bases). The CDR3 length is 12 residues. Germline CDR1 LNHDA, CDR2 SQIVND (reference sequence). Deletions cut 4 bases from V and 16 bases from J, with 16 bases between. CDR3 nucleotide sequence: TGTGCCAGTAGTAACGTCGGCAGGGAGCGGTTTTTT. Translated, it gives CASSNVGRERFF.

V is TRBV28 and J is TRBJ2-2, with D possibly being TRBD1 (5 bases). Trimming took 3 bases from V and 10 from J, leaving 15 bases between them. The CDR3 extends over 14 amino acids. Looked up from germline, CDR1 is MDHEN and CDR2 is SYDVKM. The CDR3, as DNA: TGTGCCAGCAGTTTGCGCAGGGCTCGTGTGGAGCTGTTTTTT. It yields the protein CASSLRRARVELFF.

V gene TRBV28 combines with J gene TRBJ1-5, with TRBD1 matching over 11 bases. Germline V gene data show CDR1 as MDHEN and CDR2 as SYDVKM. The V gene end was trimmed by 7 bases and the J gene end by 5 bases; junction bases not matched to a gene: 7. This CDR3 comprises 15 residues. CDR3 loop: CASIHGTGGYQPQHF. DNA of the CDR3: TGTGCCAGCATCCACGGGACAGGGGGTTATCAGCCCCAGCATTTT.

The V call is TRBV2, the J call TRBJ2-7; the match to TRBD2 covers 12 bases. CDR3 size: 16 residues. V shed 3 bases and J 6 bases; nucleotides not matched to a gene: 9. In germline, CDR1 is SNHLY, CDR2 FYNNEI. The CDR3 is CASSDTLAGGKLEQYF. The DNA for the CDR3 is TGTGCCAGCAGTGATACCCTAGCGGGAGGGAAGCTCGAGCAGTACTTC.

The chain joins TRBV19 to TRBJ2-3; D unclear. The CDR3 is made up of 16 amino acids. CDR1 is LNHDA and CDR2 is SQIVND in the germline V gene (reference sequence). Trimming stripped 5 bases from V and 0 bases from J, with 15 bases between. This CDR3 reads CASSSPGRFSTDTQYF. The CDR3 bases are TGTGCCAGTAGTTCACCTGGGCGATTTAGCACAGATACGCAGTATTTT. Together with reference TRBV19 and TRBJ2-3, the CDR3 gives the full variable domain: DGGITQSPKYLFRKEGQNVTLSCEQNLNHDAMYWYRQDPGQGLRLIYYSQIVNDFQKGDIAEGYSVSREKKESFPLTVTSAQKNPTAFYLCASSSPGRFSTDTQYFGPGTRLTVL.

V is TRBV27 and J is TRBJ2-7; 8 nucleotides align to TRBD1. V lost 4 bases, J lost 2 bases, and 7 bases stayed unmatched. The CDR3 extends over 15 amino acids. From germline, CDR1 is MNHEY and CDR2 SMNVEV (reference sequence). DNA for the CDR3: TGTGCCAGCAGTTACACAGGGGGTGGCCCCTACGAGCAGTACTTC. Amino acids: CASSYTGGGPYEQYF.

This sequence joins TRBV7-3 and TRBJ2-7; a weak D match, TRBD2 (6 bases). Germline values: CDR1 SGHTA, CDR2 FQGTGA. The CDR3 contains 19 residues. Trimming pared 4 bases from V and 9 bases from J, leaving 34 bases between. Here the CDR3 DNA reads TGTGCCAGCAGCTCTCCAGGAGGAGTAGACCTACGAGCAGTGGGGGGGCAGTACTTC. Translating it yields CASSSPGGVDLRAVGGQYF. Based on the CDR3 plus reference TRBV7-3 and TRBJ2-7, the full variable domain is GAGVSQTPSNKVTEKGKYVELRCDPISGHTALYWYRQSLGQGPEFLIYFQGTGAADDSGLPNDRFFAVRPEGSVSTLKIQRTERGDSAVYLCASSSPGGVDLRAVGGQYFGPGTRLTVT.

This chain uses TRBV1 with TRBJ2-4; the table assigns TRBD2, which was not confirmed against the DNA. TRBV1 is tagged as a pseudogene. The CDR3 has 17 amino acids. The CDR3 sequence: CTSSHPLAGGPGGIQYF. The CDR3 DNA is TGCACCAGCAGCCACCCCCTAGCGGGAGGGCCTGGGGGTATTCAGTACTTC.

The CDR3 here is CAWGRTFNTGELFF. Written as DNA, the CDR3 is TGTGCCTGGGGACGGACGTTTAACACCGGGGAGCTGTTTTTT. This chain links TRBV30 with TRBJ2-2; D not certain. Trimming took off 5 bases at V and 2 bases at J, with 12 bases between the two ends. The CDR3 is made up of 14 amino acids. The germline CDR1 and CDR2 sequences are GTSNPN and SVGIG (reference sequence).

V gene TRBV27 combines with J gene TRBJ2-3; D uncertain. The CDR3 covers 16 residues. CDR1 is MNHEY, CDR2 SMNVEV, per germline (reference sequence). V was pared by 6 bases and J by 6 bases, with 22 bases between. This CDR3 reads CASSEGVDVFLDTQYF. In DNA, the CDR3 is TGTGCCAGCAGCGAAGGAGTGGACGTCTTTTTGGATACGCAGTATTTT.

The rearrangement joins TRBV6-5 to TRBJ2-1; tentative D call: TRBD2 (6 bases). Germline V gene sequence: CDR1 MNHEY, CDR2 SVGAGI. This CDR3 spans 13 amino acids. The ends were cut back, 5 bases at V and 4 bases at J, with 9 bases in the middle. CDR3 residues: CASSIREYNEQFF. In DNA form, the CDR3 reads TGTGCCAGCAGTATACGGGAGTACAATGAGCAGTTCTTC.

This chain links TRBV6-5 with TRBJ1-2; 8 nucleotides match TRBD1. This CDR3 has 13 amino acids. The germline CDR1 and CDR2 sequences are MNHEY and SVGAGI. V dropped 2 bases and J dropped 8; count of bases not matched to a gene: 4. The CDR3 region has the DNA TGTGCCAGCAGTTACCCTGGACAGGGCGGCTACACCTTC. It translates to CASSYPGQGGYTF.

The chain has TRBV7-8 and TRBJ1-1; D is ambiguous. Trimming pared 2 bases from V and 0 bases from J, leaving 10 bases between. Per the germline V gene, CDR1 is SGHVS and CDR2 is FQNEAQ. CDR3 length equals 15 residues. Here the CDR3 DNA reads TGTGCCAGCAGCTTAACCCTTCAGATGAACACTGAAGCTTTCTTT. This translates into CASSLTLQMNTEAFF. The full variable domain, its missing parts supplied by reference TRBV7-8 and TRBJ1-1, is GAGVSQSPRYKVAKRGQDVALRCDPISGHVSLFWYQQALGQGPEFLTYFQNEAQLDKSGLPSDRFFAERPEGSVSTLKIQRTQQEDSAVYLCASSLTLQMNTEAFFGQGTRLTVV.

To note about this clone: Other nucleotide sequences from this sample produce the same CDR3. V and J are TRBV11-3 and TRBJ2-1, with a tentative D call TRBD2 (5 bases). The germline gives CDR1 SGHNT, CDR2 YENEEA. The V end lost 0 bases, the J end lost 9 bases, and 9 bases lay between the germline ends. The CDR3 extends over 13 amino acids. CDR3 in DNA: TGTGCCAGCAGCTTAGATCGGGCGGGTGAGCAGTTCTTC. As protein: CASSLDRAGEQFF.

In regard to this clone: At one end, the junction sequence differs from germline, possibly due to a read error. The chain recombines TRBV7-7 with TRBJ2-2, with D perhaps TRBD2 (6 bases). This CDR3 region has 13 residues. Germline V gives CDR1 SSHAT, CDR2 FNYEAQ (reference sequence). The CDR3 nucleotides read TGTGCTAGCAGCCGGGACTACACCGGGGAGCTGTTTTTT. Amino acid sequence: CASSRDYTGELFF.